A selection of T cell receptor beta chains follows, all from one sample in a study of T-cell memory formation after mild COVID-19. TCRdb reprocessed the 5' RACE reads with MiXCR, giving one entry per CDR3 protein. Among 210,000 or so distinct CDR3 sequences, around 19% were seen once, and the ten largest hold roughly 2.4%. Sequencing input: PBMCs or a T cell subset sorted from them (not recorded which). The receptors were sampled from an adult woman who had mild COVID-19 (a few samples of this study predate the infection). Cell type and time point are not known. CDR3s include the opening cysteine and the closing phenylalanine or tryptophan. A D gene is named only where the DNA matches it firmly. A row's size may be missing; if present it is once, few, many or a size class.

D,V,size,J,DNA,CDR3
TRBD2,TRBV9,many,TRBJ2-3,TGTGCCAGCAGCGTCTCGACGGGAGGACGAGATACGCAGTATTTT,CASSVSTGGRDTQYF
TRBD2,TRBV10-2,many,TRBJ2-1,TGCGCCAGCAGTGAGGCGGGGCGGGGGGCTTACAATGAGCAGTTCTTC,CASSEAGRGAYNEQFF
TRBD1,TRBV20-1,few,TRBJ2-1,TGCAGTGCTAGAGAGATGGCAGGGGGTTCCTACAATGAGCAGTTCTTC,CSAREMAGGSYNEQFF
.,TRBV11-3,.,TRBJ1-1,TGTGCCAGCAGCTCGAATGCCGGCCGGGCCGCTTTCTTT,CASSSNAGRAAFF
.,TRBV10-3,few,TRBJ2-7,TGTGCCATCGGACTTCGCGGCTCCTCCTACGAGCAGTACTTC,CAIGLRGSSYEQYF
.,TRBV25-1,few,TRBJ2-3,TGTGCCAGCAGTGAACGAGTTGGGCCAGATACGCAGTATTTT,CASSERVGPDTQYF
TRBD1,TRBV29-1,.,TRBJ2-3,TGCAGCGTTGTGTTAAGGGGGCCCACAGATACGCAGTATTTT,CSVVLRGPTDTQYF
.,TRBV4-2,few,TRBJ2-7,TGTGCCAGCAGCCAAGATTGGTCCATTATCGGCTCCTACGAGCAGTACTTC,CASSQDWSIIGSYEQYF
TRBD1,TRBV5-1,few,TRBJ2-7,TGCGCCAGCAGCTACAACAGGGGCGCTCCGGAGGAGCAGTACTTC,CASSYNRGAPEEQYF
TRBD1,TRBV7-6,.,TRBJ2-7,TGTGCCAGCAGCTTATCAGGGGGCATATCCTACGAGCAGTACTTC,CASSLSGGISYEQYF
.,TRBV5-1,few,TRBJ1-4,TGCGCCAGCAGAGAGGGAGGGTCTAATGAAAAACTGTTTTTT,CASREGGSNEKLFF
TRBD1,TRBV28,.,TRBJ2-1,TGTGCCAGCATTCCGGGACAGGGGGGCAATGAGCAGTTCTTC,CASIPGQGGNEQFF
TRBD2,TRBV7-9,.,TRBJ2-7,TGTGCCAGCAGCTTAGGTTGGGGGGGGGACGAGCAGTACTTC,CASSLGWGGDEQYF
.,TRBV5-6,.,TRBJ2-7,TGTGCCAGCAGCTCGACGGGGGCCTACGAGCAGTACTTC,CASSSTGAYEQYF
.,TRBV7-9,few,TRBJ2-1,TGTGCCAGCAGCGCCAGGATGCAGCCGAGGTTTTTAGATGAGCAGTTCTTC,CASSARMQPRFLDEQFF
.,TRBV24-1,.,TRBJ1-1,TGTGCCACCAGTGCCGGGGGGGTGGTCGCTGAAGCTTTCTTT,CATSAGGVVAEAFF
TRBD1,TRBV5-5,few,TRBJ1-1,TGTGCCAGCAGCTCTACAGGGGGCCGGAGGAACACTGAAGCTTTCTTT,CASSSTGGRRNTEAFF
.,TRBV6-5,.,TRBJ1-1,TGTGCCACCCGGGGACCCCACGGGAGGGGATTCGGTACTGAAGCTTTCTTT,CATRGPHGRGFGTEAFF
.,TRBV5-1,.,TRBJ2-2,TGCGCCAGCAGCTCGTCCGGGACAACGAACACCGGGGAGCTGTTTTTT,CASSSSGTTNTGELFF
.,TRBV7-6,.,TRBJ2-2,TGTGCCAGCAGCTTAAGAGGGGATCACACCGGGGAGCTGTTTTTT,CASSLRGDHTGELFF
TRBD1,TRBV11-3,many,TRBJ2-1,TGTGCCAGCAGCCCCCGGACAGGCTTAGATGAGCAGTTCTTC,CASSPRTGLDEQFF
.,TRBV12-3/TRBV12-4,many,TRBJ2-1,TGTGCCAGCAGTTTGGTTAGCGGCTCCTACAATGAGCAGTTCTTC,CASSLVSGSYNEQFF
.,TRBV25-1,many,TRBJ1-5,TGTGCCAGCAGTGAATATACAGCGAATCAGCCCCAGCATTTT,CASSEYTANQPQHF
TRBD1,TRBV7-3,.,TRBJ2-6,TGTGCCAGCAGCGACAGGGAGAGTTACTCTGGGGCCAACGTCCTGACTTTC,CASSDRESYSGANVLTF
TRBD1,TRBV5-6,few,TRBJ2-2,TGTGCCAGCAGCTTGGGAGGGGGCCTTAACACCGGGGAGCTGTTTTTT,CASSLGGGLNTGELFF
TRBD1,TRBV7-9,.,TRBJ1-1,TGTGCCAGCAGCCCAAGGACAGGTGGCACTGAAGCTTTCTTT,CASSPRTGGTEAFF
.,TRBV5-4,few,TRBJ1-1,TGTGCCAGCAGTTCCATGTTAAGGACAACCATGAACACTGAAGCTTTCTTT,CASSSMLRTTMNTEAFF
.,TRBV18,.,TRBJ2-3,TGTGCCAGCTCACCAAGTTCAGGGTCAAATACGCAGTATTTT,CASSPSSGSNTQYF
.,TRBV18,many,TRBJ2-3,TGTGCCAGCTCACAGGGCCCGGTCACAGATACGCAGTATTTT,CASSQGPVTDTQYF
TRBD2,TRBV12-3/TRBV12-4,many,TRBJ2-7,TGTGCCAGCAGTCCCAGACTAGCGGGAGGGTTATTCGAGCAGTACTTC,CASSPRLAGGLFEQYF
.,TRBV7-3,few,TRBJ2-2,TGTGCCAGCAGCTTGTCCAGGGCGAACGGGGAGCTGTTTTTT,CASSLSRANGELFF
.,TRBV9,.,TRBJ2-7,TGTGCCAGCTCGTCAGAGGGGGATTCCTACGAGCAGTACTTC,CASSSEGDSYEQYF
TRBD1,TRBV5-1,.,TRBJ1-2,TGCGCCAGCAGCTTGCAGGGGGGTATTAATAACTATGGCTACACCTTC,CASSLQGGINNYGYTF
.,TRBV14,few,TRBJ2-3,TGTGCCAGCAGCCCGGCTTCGGCAGGTTCAGATACGCAGTATTTT,CASSPASAGSDTQYF
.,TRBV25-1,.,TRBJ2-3,TGTGCCAGCAGTGAATATGGGGGTAGAACAGATACGCAGTATTTT,CASSEYGGRTDTQYF
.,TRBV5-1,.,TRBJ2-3,TGCGCCAGCAGCTTGGCCACTGGTACAGATACGCAGTATTTT,CASSLATGTDTQYF
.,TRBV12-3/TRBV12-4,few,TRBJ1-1,TGTGCCAGCAGTTTAGAGGTAGGGTTGAACACTGAAGCTTTCTTT,CASSLEVGLNTEAFF
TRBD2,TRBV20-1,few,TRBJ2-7,TGCAGTGTGGAGGCGGGGGGCAAAGCTTACGAGCAGTACTTC,CSVEAGGKAYEQYF
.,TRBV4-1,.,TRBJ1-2,TGCGCCAGCAGCCAAGGACCAGGTGGCTACACCTTC,CASSQGPGGYTF
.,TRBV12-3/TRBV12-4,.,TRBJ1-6,TGTGCCAGCAGTTTTAGGCAGCGGAGCTCCTATAATTCACCCCTCCACTTT,CASSFRQRSSYNSPLHF
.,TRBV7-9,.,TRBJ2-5,TGTGCCAGCAGCTTCACAGGGATCGGAGAGACCCAGTACTTC,CASSFTGIGETQYF
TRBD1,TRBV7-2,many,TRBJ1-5,TGTGCCAGCAGCCTGGGACAGGGTCTTAGTCAGCCCCAGCATTTT,CASSLGQGLSQPQHF
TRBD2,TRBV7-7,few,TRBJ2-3,TGTGCTAGCAGCTTAGCGGGAGTCACAGATACGCAGTATTTT,CASSLAGVTDTQYF
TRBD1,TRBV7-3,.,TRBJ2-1,TGTGCCAGCAGCATCGGGACAGCAGACAATGAGCAGTTCTTC,CASSIGTADNEQFF
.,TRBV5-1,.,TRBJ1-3,TGCGCCAGCAGCTTGGGGGGGCTCCCCTCTGGAAACACCATATATTTT,CASSLGGLPSGNTIYF
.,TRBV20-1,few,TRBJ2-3,TGCAGTGTCCGGACTCCTAGCACAGATACGCAGTATTTT,CSVRTPSTDTQYF
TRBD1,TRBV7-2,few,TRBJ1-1,TGTGCCAGCAGCTTAGGTGGACAGGGGAGTGAAGCTTTCTTT,CASSLGGQGSEAFF
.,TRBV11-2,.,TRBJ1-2,TGTGCCAGCAGCTTTTACCAGCTTAACTATGGCTACACCTTC,CASSFYQLNYGYTF
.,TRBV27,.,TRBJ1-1,TGTGCCAGCAGTCGATCGGGGACTGAAGCTTTCTTT,CASSRSGTEAFF
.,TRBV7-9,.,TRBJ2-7,TGTGCCAGCAGCAAGGCCGGGCCTTCCTACGAGCAGTACTTC,CASSKAGPSYEQYF